Below are 31 T cell receptor beta chains sequenced from a single sample in a study of CD8 T cells in Susac syndrome. Reverse transcription of roughly 0.5 to 1 ug RNA was carried out with random hexamers. From the immunoSEQ multiplex PCR reads, TCRdb called clonotypes with MiXCR, one entry per CDR3 protein. Of under 550,000 distinct CDR3 sequences detected, 85% appear once; the ten largest clones hold approximately 0.12%. The sample taken for sequencing was CD8+ T cells from PBMCs. The receptors here all came from a human donor with multiple sclerosis.

This chain connects TRBV10-3 to TRBJ1-5; D is unresolved. The germline gives CDR1 ENHRY, CDR2 SYGVKD. V lost 10 bases and J 7 bases, leaving 17 bases between the germline ends. The CDR3 extends over 13 amino acids. The CDR3 sequence is CATAEEGGQPQHF. The CDR3 DNA reads TGTGCCACCGCTGAAGAAGGCGGGCAGCCCCAGCATTTT.

The chain recombines TRBV20-1 with TRBJ2-5, with 14 bases identical to TRBD2. The V gene end was trimmed by 4 bases and the J gene end by 2 bases; junction bases not matched to a gene: 15. The CDR3 has 19 residues. Germline loops: CDR1 DFQATT, CDR2 SNEGSKA (reference sequence). The CDR3 DNA sequence: TGCAGTGCTAAAGGACTAGCGGGGGGCTACCCACTTAGACAAGAGACCCAGTACTTC. It specifies CSAKGLAGGYPLRQETQYF.

The chain uses TRBV10-3 and TRBJ2-7; D might be TRBD2 (6 bases). Trimming shortened V by 3 bases and J by 4 bases, and 10 bases separated the two germline ends. Looked up from germline, CDR1 is ENHRY and CDR2 is SYGVKD. This CDR3 has 13 amino acids. DNA for the CDR3: TGTGCCATCAGTGAAGAACGGGGGTACGAGCAGTACTTC. Amino acids: CAISEERGYEQYF.

The chain joins TRBV6-1 to TRBJ2-3; the D is unclear. V shed 1 base and J shed 2 bases, with 7 bases lying between them. This CDR3 region has 14 residues. Germline V gene lookup returns CDR1 MNHNS and CDR2 SASEGT. The CDR3 here is CASSEEIATDTQYF. For the CDR3, the DNA is TGTGCCAGCAGTGAAGAGATTGCCACAGATACGCAGTATTTT.

The rearrangement uses TRBV6-2 or TRBV6-3 and TRBJ1-2; D is perhaps TRBD1 (6 bases). V lost 7 bases to trimming and J lost 6 bases, with 9 bases between them. Germline V CDR1 and CDR2: MNHEY, SVGEGT. This CDR3 has 11 residues. The CDR3 sequence is CASTGDHGYTF. Here the CDR3 DNA reads TGTGCCAGCACAGGGGACCATGGCTACACCTTC.

In this sample, this clonotype turned up once. The genes are TRBV6-6 and TRBJ2-7, with 8 bases aligning to TRBD1. J lost 5 bases, V lost 0 bases, and 6 bases had no gene match. Germline V gives CDR1 MNHNY, CDR2 SVGAGI (reference sequence). The CDR3 loop spans 15 amino acids. In DNA, the CDR3 is TGTGCCAGCAGTTACTCCTTCACAGGGGGAGACGAGCAGTACTTC. Translation gives CASSYSFTGGDEQYF.

The V and J genes are TRBV7-6 and TRBJ2-1; 7 positions agree with TRBD2. With 1 base clipped from V and 7 bases from J, the junction kept 13 bases outside the gene matches. This CDR3 region has 17 residues. The germline V gene has CDR1 SGHVS and CDR2 FNYEAQ. The CDR3 sequence is CASSLGSPPGEGNEQFF. The CDR3 bases are TGTGCCAGCAGCTTAGGTTCGCCGCCCGGGGAGGGGAATGAGCAGTTCTTC.

The chain couples TRBV13 to TRBJ2-1; tentative D call: TRBD1 (5 bases). Looked up from germline, CDR1 is PRHDT and CDR2 is FYEKMQ (reference sequence). This CDR3 has 16 amino acids. Trimming shortened V by 3 bases and J by 6 bases, and 18 bases separated the two germline ends. CDR3 DNA sequence: TGTGCCAGCAGCTTGGGAATGTTCCAGGGTTCCAATGAGCAGTTCTTC. Translation: CASSLGMFQGSNEQFF.

The chain combines TRBV4-2 with TRBJ2-3; TRBD2 is a possible D gene (5 bases). Trimming stripped 3 bases from V and 4 bases from J, with 14 bases between. Germline V lookup: CDR1 LGHNA, CDR2 YNFKEQ. There are 15 residues in the CDR3. The CDR3 reads CASSHIRDRADTQYF. The CDR3 bases are TGTGCCAGCAGCCATATCCGGGATAGGGCAGATACGCAGTATTTT.

The DNA for the CDR3 is TGTGCCAGCAGTCCCCTTAGCGGATTTACCTACAATGAGCAGTTCTTC. Its protein product is CASSPLSGFTYNEQFF. The chain carries TRBV27 and TRBJ2-1; D perhaps matches TRBD2 (6 bases). V was clipped by 5 bases and J by 2 bases, with 16 bases between them. CDR3 length: 16 residues. Germline V gene sequence: CDR1 MNHEY, CDR2 SMNVEV (reference sequence).

The chain recombines TRBV30 with TRBJ1-2, with D possibly matching TRBD1 (5 bases). This CDR3 has 14 residues. CDR1 and CDR2 (germline): GTSNPN, SVGIG (reference sequence). Trimming cost V 7 bases and J 5 bases, with 20 bases left between them. The DNA of the CDR3 is TGTGCCTCGTCCCTAAAGGGGATCTTTTATGGCTACACCTTC. Protein product: CASSLKGIFYGYTF.

This clonotype was found a few times. The V and J genes are TRBV11-1 and TRBJ2-7, with 12 bases aligning to TRBD1. J lost 3 bases, V lost 5 bases, and 8 bases had no gene match. The CDR3 totals 16 residues. CDR1 and CDR2 from the germline V gene are SGHAT and FQDESV (reference sequence). Here the CDR3 reads CASSPGTGGVYYEQYF. The CDR3 nucleotides are TGTGCCAGCAGCCCCGGGACAGGGGGCGTTTACTACGAGCAGTACTTC.

The rearrangement links TRBV6-5 to TRBJ1-5, with TRBD1 matching 8 bases. This CDR3 spans 15 amino acids. V shed 4 bases and J 3 bases; nucleotides not matched to a gene: 5. Germline CDR1 and CDR2: MNHEY and SVGAGI. CDR3 residues: CASSLGTGDNQPQHF. DNA for the CDR3: TGTGCCAGCAGTTTAGGGACAGGAGACAATCAGCCCCAGCATTTT.

V and J are TRBV3-1 and TRBJ2-3; TRBD2 matches 7 bases. The CDR3 consists of 19 residues. Looked up from germline, CDR1 is LGHDT and CDR2 is YNNKEL (reference sequence). Trimming cost V 0 bases and J 1 base; bases outside gene matches: 13. CDR3 loop: CASSQDGDGGGWGTDTQYF. CDR3 DNA: TGTGCCAGCAGCCAAGATGGTGATGGGGGGGGATGGGGCACAGATACGCAGTATTTT.

This clonotype was counted a single time. The V gene is TRBV29-1, the J gene TRBJ2-2; D is uncertain. V lost 2 bases to trimming and J lost 1 base, with 5 bases between them. This CDR3 has 13 amino acids. From germline, CDR1 is SQVTM and CDR2 ANQGSEA. For the CDR3, the DNA is TGCAGCGTTGAACACAGGAACACCGGGGAGCTGTTTTTT. Translated: CSVEHRNTGELFF.

The table lists this clonotype with a few counts. This chain connects TRBV5-1 to TRBJ1-4, with unresolved D. This CDR3 has 15 residues. In germline, CDR1 is SGHRS, CDR2 YFSETQ. Trimming cost V 5 bases and J 3 bases, with 14 bases left between them. The CDR3 loop reads CASRDTDGSNEKLFF. The CDR3, as DNA: TGCGCCAGCAGAGATACGGACGGCTCTAATGAAAAACTGTTTTTT.

V is TRBV2 and J is TRBJ1-1; the D is unclear. CDR3 length: 14 residues. From germline, CDR1 is SNHLY and CDR2 FYNNEI. Between the trimmed V and J ends, which lost 7 bases and 0 bases, there was a span of 12 bases. DNA for the CDR3: TGTGCCAGCAAAGACCGCGCATTGAACACTGAAGCTTTCTTT. Translating gives CASKDRALNTEAFF.

Written as DNA, the CDR3 is TGTGCCTGGAGTGTACAGGGAAGTAACGGCTACACCTTC. Residues: CAWSVQGSNGYTF. V usage is TRBV30 and J usage is TRBJ1-2; TRBD1 is a possible D gene (6 bases). CDR3 length equals 13 residues. Trimming cost V 0 bases and J 8 bases, with 13 bases left between them. The V gene's germline CDR1 is GTSNPN and CDR2 SVGIG (reference sequence).

The chain employs TRBV5-1 and TRBJ2-3; TRBD2 matches at 10 bases. CDR3 length: 16 amino acids. The germline CDR1 and CDR2 sequences are SGHRS and YFSETQ. The V segment lost 1 base and the J segment 2 bases; nucleotides outside the gene matches: 4. In DNA, the CDR3 is TGCGCCAGCAGCTTGTGGACTAGCGGAAACACAGATACGCAGTATTTT. It translates to CASSLWTSGNTDTQYF.

The chain uses TRBV20-1 and TRBJ2-7; D is possibly TRBD2 (5 bases). The germline gives CDR1 DFQATT, CDR2 SNEGSKA (reference sequence). V was pared by 6 bases and J by 4 bases, with 13 bases between. The CDR3 consists of 12 residues. CDR3 DNA sequence: TGCAGTGCGCTGGACTTAGGATACGAGCAGTACTTC. Translation: CSALDLGYEQYF.

V and J are TRBV7-2 and TRBJ2-7, with 7 nucleotides matching TRBD2. V trimming: 1 base; J trimming: 2 bases; junction bases outside the gene matches: 11. CDR3 length: 17 amino acids. Germline CDR1 is SGHTA and CDR2 is FQGNSA. The CDR3, as DNA: TGTGCCAGCAGCTTAGTGGAGAGTTGGGAGGGCCCCTACGAGCAGTACTTC. It translates to CASSLVESWEGPYEQYF. The variable domain in full, with the rest retrieved from reference TRBV7-2 and TRBJ2-7, is GAGVSQSPSNKVTEKGKDVELRCDPISGHTALYWYRQSLGQGLEFLIYFQGNSAPDKSGLPSDRFSAERTGGSVSTLTIQRTQQEDSAVYLCASSLVESWEGPYEQYFGPGTRLTVT.

The chain employs TRBV30 and TRBJ2-3, with TRBD2 matching 8 bases. The CDR3 extends over 16 amino acids. Germline loops: CDR1 GTSNPN, CDR2 SVGIG (reference sequence). The ends lost 0 bases at V and 0 bases at J; junction bases unmatched: 5. The CDR3 DNA follows: TGTGCCTGGAGTGTACAAGCGGGAGCTAGCACAGATACGCAGTATTTT. Its translation is CAWSVQAGASTDTQYF.

With respect to this clonotype: One end of the junction does not line up with germline, which may come from a read error. This chain uses TRBV6-5 with TRBJ1-4; D perhaps matches TRBD1 (6 bases). The CDR3 length is 15 residues. Germline CDR1 reads MNHEY; CDR2 reads SVGAGI. The CDR3 nucleotides are TGTGCCAGCAGTTACTCACCAGGGGAGGATGAAAAACTGTCTTTT. Amino acids: CASSYSPGEDEKLSF.

The gene calls are TRBV29-1 and TRBJ2-7; D gene ambiguous. The CDR3 consists of 14 residues. Trimming pared 4 bases from V and 3 bases from J, leaving 16 bases between. Germline values: CDR1 SQVTM, CDR2 ANQGSEA. The CDR3 here is CSVVLGPSLYEQYF. In nucleotides, the CDR3 is TGCAGCGTTGTATTAGGGCCCTCGCTCTACGAGCAGTACTTC.

The chain couples TRBV2 to TRBJ1-1; D might be TRBD1 (5 bases). This CDR3 spans 13 amino acids. Trimming pared 3 bases from V and 8 bases from J, leaving 13 bases between. The germline V gene encodes CDR1 SNHLY and CDR2 FYNNEI. CDR3 amino acids: CASSDTPGPEAFF. The CDR3 DNA reads TGTGCCAGCAGTGACACGCCGGGACCAGAAGCTTTCTTT.

The rearrangement links TRBV18 to TRBJ2-7; TRBD1 or TRBD2 may be the D gene (6 bases each). Germline V gene lookup returns CDR1 KGHSH and CDR2 LQKENI. V was clipped by 1 base and J by 4 bases, with 8 bases between them. The CDR3 loop spans 13 amino acids. CDR3 residues: CASSPQGGYEQYF. The CDR3 nucleotides are TGTGCCAGCTCACCACAAGGGGGGTACGAGCAGTACTTC.

This chain uses TRBV27 with TRBJ1-1; D remains ambiguous. Deletions cut 3 bases from V and 0 bases from J, with 5 bases between. The CDR3 runs to 13 residues. The V gene's germline CDR1 is MNHEY and CDR2 SMNVEV (reference sequence). The CDR3 loop reads CASSFLVNTEAFF. In DNA, the CDR3 is TGTGCCAGCAGTTTTTTGGTGAACACTGAAGCTTTCTTT.

V usage is TRBV12-3 or TRBV12-4 and J usage is TRBJ2-7, with 8 bases lining up with TRBD2. The CDR3 contains 13 residues. V trimming: 5 bases; J trimming: 3 bases; junction bases outside the gene matches: 3. The CDR3 nucleotides are TGTGCCAGCAGTGGACTAGCAGGCTACGAGCAGTACTTC. Translating gives CASSGLAGYEQYF.

The chain is built from TRBV19 and TRBJ2-2; 12 bases agree with TRBD1. CDR1 LNHDA and CDR2 SQIVND come from the germline V gene (reference sequence). CDR3 length: 15 residues. The junction had 5 bases not matched to a gene; V was cut back by 5 bases and J by 7 bases. The CDR3 region is CASSVGQGAGGELFF. CDR3 DNA sequence: TGTGCCAGTAGTGTGGGACAGGGGGCCGGCGGGGAGCTGTTTTTT.

This clonotype appeared a single time. The chain recombines TRBV12-3 or TRBV12-4 with TRBJ2-1, with D tentatively TRBD2 (5 bases). V shed 6 bases and J shed 5 bases, with 11 bases lying between them. The CDR3 has 13 amino acids. CDR3 sequence (DNA): TGTGCCAGCAGGAGGGTGGAAAACAATGAGCAGTTCTTC. Its protein is CASRRVENNEQFF.

The gene calls are TRBV4-1 and TRBJ2-3; no definite D call. CDR3 length: 14 amino acids. V was trimmed by 3 bases and J by 3 bases, leaving 10 bases between them. Germline CDR1 reads MGHRA; CDR2 reads YSYEKL. CDR3 coding DNA: TGCGCCAGCAGCCAGGCTTCCTCGACAGATACGCAGTATTTT. Amino acids: CASSQASSTDTQYF.